These 29 T cell receptor beta chains originate from one sample sequenced in a study of control samples from healthy donors and cancer patients. The protocol was immunoSEQ multiplex PCR, while the TCRdb copy is restricted to in-frame clones and leaves out a portion. The sample holds about 140,000 clones, more than 80% seen once. Sequenced material: blood. The receptor source for this set is a man younger than 30 in good health.

The chain has TRBV20-1 and TRBJ1-3, with 7 bases identical to TRBD1. Germline V gene sequence: CDR1 DFQATT, CDR2 SNEGSKA (reference sequence). The CDR3 is 13 amino acids. Losses at the gene ends were 3 bases for V and 2 bases for J; bases not matched to a gene: 1. The CDR3 bases are TGCAGTGCTAGTACAGGGGCTGGAAACACCATATATTTT. The encoded protein is CSASTGAGNTIYF.

The chain has TRBV19 and TRBJ2-3; D is perhaps TRBD2 (6 bases). Germline V gene data show CDR1 as LNHDA and CDR2 as SQIVND (reference sequence). The CDR3 runs to 15 residues. The V gene lost 4 bases and the J gene lost 8 bases, with 19 bases spanning the gap. CDR3 nucleotides: TGTGCCAGTAGTAGCGAGGGCAGGGAGGTAGTTACGCAGTATTTT. It is translated as CASSSEGREVVTQYF. Full variable domain (remainder filled in from reference TRBV19 and TRBJ2-3): DGGITQSPKYLFRKEGQNVTLSCEQNLNHDAMYWYRQDPGQGLRLIYYSQIVNDFQKGDIAEGYSVSREKKESFPLTVTSAQKNPTAFYLCASSSEGREVVTQYFGPGTRLTVL.

J is TRBJ1-5 and V is TRBV29-1; tentative D call: TRBD1 (6 bases). The CDR3 length is 13 residues. The V end lost 7 bases, the J end lost 0 bases, and 10 bases lay between the germline ends. In germline, CDR1 is SQVTM, CDR2 ANQGSEA. The CDR3: CSARQDSNQPQHF. The CDR3 DNA is TGCAGCGCCCGACAGGATAGCAATCAGCCCCAGCATTTT.

The sample holds one count of this clone. This rearrangement joins TRBV6-1 to TRBJ2-1, with D maybe TRBD2 (5 bases). V was clipped by 1 base and J by 5 bases, with 12 bases between them. CDR1 MNHNS and CDR2 SASEGT come from the germline V gene. The CDR3 has 15 amino acids. As DNA, the CDR3 is TGTGCCAGCAGTGAAGGTGTAGCGACACACAATGAGCAGTTCTTC. This encodes CASSEGVATHNEQFF.

The chain couples TRBV5-5 to TRBJ2-3; D might be TRBD2 (5 bases). The CDR3 spans 20 residues. The V end lost 6 bases, the J end lost 3 bases, and 32 bases lay between the germline ends. Germline V gene lookup returns CDR1 SGHKS and CDR2 YYEKEE (reference sequence). For the CDR3, the DNA is TGTGCCAGCATCCCTCTGAGGGTGCCTCGCGACCCGACTAATACAGATACGCAGTATTTT. Translation: CASIPLRVPRDPTNTDTQYF.

The genes are TRBV5-4 and TRBJ2-5; 9 nucleotides agree with TRBD1. The CDR3 consists of 14 residues. Germline-derived CDR1 and CDR2 are SGHNT and YYREEE (reference sequence). The V and J ends lost 4 bases and 5 bases, in that order; junction bases with no gene match: 6. The CDR3 sequence is CASSPGQGRETQYF. In DNA, the CDR3 is TGTGCCAGCAGCCCGGGACAGGGCAGGGAGACCCAGTACTTC.

This chain uses TRBV13 with TRBJ1-3; possible D gene TRBD1, 5 bases. The V end was cut by 6 bases, the J end by 0 bases, with 18 bases between. The CDR3 sequence is 17 residues long. Germline-derived CDR1 and CDR2 are PRHDT and FYEKMQ (reference sequence). CDR3 amino acids: CASSRPLRGDSGNTIYF. The CDR3 DNA follows: TGTGCCAGCAGTCGACCCCTAAGGGGCGACTCTGGAAACACCATATATTTT.

The chain has TRBV4-3 and TRBJ1-2; the D gene is possibly TRBD1 (5 bases). The CDR3 has 15 residues. Germline-derived CDR1 and CDR2 are LGHNA and YSLEER. V gave up 0 bases and J gave up 4 bases, with 12 bases separating them. Here the CDR3 DNA reads TGCGCCAGCAGCCAAGATAAGGGGCAGGCCTATGGCTACACCTTC. Translating it yields CASSQDKGQAYGYTF.

J is TRBJ2-2 and V is TRBV5-4, with D perhaps matching TRBD2 (6 bases). Per germline, CDR1 SGHNT and CDR2 YYREEE (reference sequence). Between the trimmed V and J ends, which lost 1 base and 6 bases, there was a span of 13 bases. This CDR3 region has 15 residues. DNA for the CDR3: TGTGCCAGCAGCTTGTCCAGGTCGGGGGCCGGGGAGCTGTTTTTT. It translates to CASSLSRSGAGELFF.

The chain links TRBV3-1 (or the pseudogene TRBV3-2) to TRBJ2-5, with 7 bases aligning to TRBD2. CDR3 length equals 16 residues. V shed 1 base and J 4 bases; nucleotides not matched to a gene: 9. Germline V CDR1 and CDR2: LGHDT, YNNKEL (reference sequence). CDR3 nucleotide sequence: TGTGCCAGCAGCCAAGTTACTAGCGCGTCCCGAGAGACCCAGTACTTC. Translating gives CASSQVTSASRETQYF.

The chain links TRBV3-1 (or the pseudogene TRBV3-2) to TRBJ1-6; no definite D call. Trimming pared 0 bases from V and 7 bases from J, leaving 16 bases between. The CDR3 extends over 17 amino acids. Germline-derived CDR1 and CDR2 are LGHDT and YNNKEL (reference sequence). The CDR3 region has the DNA TGTGCCAGCAGCCAAGACCCGGGCGCCCGGTTGAATTCACCCCTCCACTTT. It codes for CASSQDPGARLNSPLHF.

This clone was found a few times. The chain uses TRBV3-1 (or the pseudogene TRBV3-2) and TRBJ1-5; D gene ambiguous. Trimming stripped 4 bases from V and 3 bases from J, with 7 bases between. The germline V gene has CDR1 LGHDT and CDR2 YNNKEL (reference sequence). CDR3 length: 13 amino acids. The CDR3 sequence is CASSLTHNQPQHF. In DNA, the CDR3 is TGTGCCAGCAGCCTGACGCACAATCAGCCCCAGCATTTT.

The gene calls are TRBV29-1 and TRBJ1-3; no firm D call. Trimming took 7 bases from V and 6 from J, leaving 19 bases between them. The CDR3 is 14 residues long. The V gene's germline CDR1 is SQVTM and CDR2 ANQGSEA. The CDR3: CSAEASGQPNTIYF. CDR3 nucleotide sequence: TGCAGCGCTGAGGCTTCTGGCCAGCCAAACACCATATATTTT.

Only a few counts were recorded for this clone. The V call is TRBV2, the J call TRBJ2-5; D ambiguous. The CDR3 is 12 residues long. Per the germline V gene, CDR1 is SNHLY and CDR2 is FYNNEI. V was clipped by 5 bases and J by 2 bases, with 6 bases between them. CDR3 in amino acids: CASSSEQETQYF. DNA of the CDR3: TGTGCCAGCAGTTCTGAGCAAGAGACCCAGTACTTC. The entire variable domain, with the rest obtained from reference TRBV2 and TRBJ2-5, is as follows: EPEVTQTPSHQVTQMGQEVILRCVPISNHLYFYWYRQILGQKVEFLVSFYNNEISEKSEIFDDQFSVERPDGSNFTLKIRSTKLEDSAMYFCASSSEQETQYFGPGTRLLVL.

The rearrangement uses TRBV6-5 and TRBJ2-5; D is undetermined. With 7 bases removed from V and 7 bases from J, the gap between germline ends came to 19 bases. The length of the CDR3 is 14 residues. Per germline, CDR1 MNHEY and CDR2 SVGAGI. CDR3 region: CASKTSANGGTQYF. The CDR3 nucleotides are TGTGCCAGCAAAACCTCGGCGAACGGCGGGACCCAGTACTTC.

The chain is built from TRBV3-1 (or the pseudogene TRBV3-2) and TRBJ2-3, with D perhaps TRBD2 (6 bases). Trimming cost V 3 bases and J 4 bases, with 11 bases left between them. Germline CDR1 is LGHDT and CDR2 is YNNKEL (reference sequence). This CDR3 is built from 14 residues. CDR3 DNA: TGTGCCAGCAGCCATTCAGGGAGGTCAGATACGCAGTATTTT. This encodes CASSHSGRSDTQYF.

This chain joins TRBV10-2 and TRBJ1-1; D not certain. V dropped 6 bases and J dropped 4 bases, with 9 bases sitting between them. Germline CDR1 is WSHSY and CDR2 is SAAADI. This CDR3 comprises 12 residues. The CDR3 sequence: CASSHGGTEAFF. In DNA form, the CDR3 reads TGCGCCAGCAGCCACGGTGGCACTGAAGCTTTCTTT.

The chain links TRBV6-2 or TRBV6-3 to TRBJ2-7, with no clear D. The CDR3 extends over 11 amino acids. Trimming removed 4 bases from V and 6 bases from J, with 7 bases in between. In germline, CDR1 is MNHEY, CDR2 SVGEGT. The CDR3, as DNA: TGTGCCAGCAGTTCAAGATTCGAGCAGTACTTC. Protein sequence: CASSSRFEQYF.

V usage is TRBV6-5 and J usage is TRBJ1-2; possibly TRBD1 for D (6 bases). Germline-derived CDR1 and CDR2 are MNHEY and SVGAGI. The CDR3 loop spans 13 amino acids. Between the trimmed V and J ends, which lost 7 bases and 6 bases, there was a span of 15 bases. Here the CDR3 reads CASTLQGTDGYTF. The CDR3 bases are TGTGCCAGCACTCTACAGGGAACGGATGGCTACACCTTC.

This clone came up a few times. The rearrangement uses TRBV27 and TRBJ2-4; D is unresolved. From germline, CDR1 is MNHEY and CDR2 SMNVEV (reference sequence). CDR3 length: 15 amino acids. V was pared by 2 bases and J by 6 bases, with 14 bases between. The CDR3 is CASSLIVWQLNIQYF. The CDR3 DNA is TGTGCCAGCAGTTTAATAGTCTGGCAATTAAACATTCAGTACTTC.

The V and J genes are TRBV3-1 (or the pseudogene TRBV3-2) and TRBJ2-5, with 10 bases matching TRBD2. Losses at the gene ends were 3 bases for V and 5 bases for J; bases not matched to a gene: 6. This CDR3 spans 15 amino acids. Germline CDR1 and CDR2: LGHDT and YNNKEL (reference sequence). The CDR3 sequence: CASSHHVAGGETQYF. The CDR3 bases are TGTGCCAGCAGCCACCATGTAGCGGGGGGTGAGACCCAGTACTTC.

The chain combines TRBV2 with TRBJ2-3; 7 bases are shared with TRBD1. Per germline, CDR1 SNHLY and CDR2 FYNNEI. The CDR3 spans 13 residues. The J segment lost 6 bases and the V segment lost 2 bases, leaving 2 bases of the junction unmatched. This CDR3 reads CASSENRGDTQYF. DNA for the CDR3: TGTGCCAGCAGTGAAAACAGGGGTGATACGCAGTATTTT. The whole variable domain, remainder taken from reference TRBV2 and TRBJ2-3, is EPEVTQTPSHQVTQMGQEVILRCVPISNHLYFYWYRQILGQKVEFLVSFYNNEISEKSEIFDDQFSVERPDGSNFTLKIRSTKLEDSAMYFCASSENRGDTQYFGPGTRLTVL.

The chain links TRBV5-1 to TRBJ1-5, with D maybe TRBD1 (6 bases). Germline-derived CDR1 and CDR2 are SGHRS and YFSETQ. The V and J ends lost 2 bases and 5 bases respectively, with 8 bases between them. This CDR3 has 13 residues. The CDR3 nucleotides read TGCGCCAGCAGCTTATCAGGGGATCAGCCCCAGCATTTT. Its translation: CASSLSGDQPQHF.

This sequence joins TRBV7-3 and TRBJ2-2, with D possibly TRBD2 on 5 matching bases. With 2 bases removed from V and 2 bases from J, the gap between germline ends came to 6 bases. Germline V gives CDR1 SGHTA, CDR2 FQGTGA. This CDR3 comprises 14 residues. CDR3 in DNA: TGTGCCAGCAGCTTAGGACTTAACACCGGGGAGCTGTTTTTT. This sequence encodes CASSLGLNTGELFF. Filled out from reference TRBV7-3 and TRBJ2-2, the complete variable domain reads GAGVSQTPSNKVTEKGKYVELRCDPISGHTALYWYRQSLGQGPEFLIYFQGTGAADDSGLPNDRFFAVRPEGSVSTLKIQRTERGDSAVYLCASSLGLNTGELFFGEGSRLTVL.

The rearrangement joins TRBV6-5 to TRBJ2-2; 8 nucleotides agree with TRBD1. Germline V lookup: CDR1 MNHEY, CDR2 SVGAGI. V shed 6 bases, J shed 3 bases, and the junction held 6 bases outside the gene matches. The CDR3 is made up of 15 amino acids. The CDR3 protein is CASSIQGEDTGELFF. CDR3 DNA sequence: TGTGCCAGCAGCATACAGGGGGAGGACACCGGGGAGCTGTTTTTT.

The chain combines TRBV5-1 with TRBJ1-1, with D unresolved. The CDR3 spans 11 residues. Trimming pared 0 bases from V and 5 bases from J, leaving 2 bases between. Germline V gives CDR1 SGHRS, CDR2 YFSETQ. CDR3 DNA: TGCGCCAGCAGCTTGGGTACTGAAGCTTTCTTT. Its translation is CASSLGTEAFF. Looking up the rest from reference TRBV5-1 and TRBJ1-1 gives the full variable domain: KAGVTQTPRYLIKTRGQQVTLSCSPISGHRSVSWYQQTPGQGLQFLFEYFSETQRNKGNFPGRFSGRQFSNSRSEMNVSTLELGDSALYLCASSLGTEAFFGQGTRLTVV.

V and J are TRBV7-6 and TRBJ2-1; 9 bases are shared with TRBD2. V lost 5 bases, J lost 7 bases, and 9 bases stayed unmatched. Germline lookup yields CDR1 SGHVS and CDR2 FNYEAQ. This CDR3 has 15 residues. The CDR3 sequence is CASSPGTSRFNEQFF. The CDR3 nucleotides are TGTGCCAGCAGCCCTGGGACTAGCCGGTTTAATGAGCAGTTCTTC. The full variable domain, in which reference TRBV7-6 and TRBJ2-1 provide the parts outside the CDR3, is GAGVSQSPRYKVTKRGQDVALRCDPISGHVSLYWYRQALGQGPEFLTYFNYEAQQDKSGLPNDRFSAERPEGSISTLTIQRTEQRDSAMYRCASSPGTSRFNEQFFGPGTRLTVL.

This chain joins TRBV28 and TRBJ1-4; tentatively, D is TRBD1 (6 bases). This CDR3 is built from 14 residues. CDR1 and CDR2 from the germline V gene are MDHEN and SYDVKM. V was pared by 7 bases and J by 4 bases, with 13 bases between. The CDR3 sequence is CASTWGGGNEKLFF. In DNA, the CDR3 is TGTGCCAGCACCTGGGGGGGCGGTAATGAAAAACTGTTTTTT.

V and J are TRBV19 and TRBJ2-7; D not certain. CDR3 length equals 15 residues. V lost 5 bases to trimming and J lost 5 bases, with 19 bases between them. Germline V gives CDR1 LNHDA, CDR2 SQIVND (reference sequence). CDR3 sequence reads: CASSEGRGQRNEQYF. In DNA form, the CDR3 reads TGTGCCAGTAGTGAAGGTAGAGGTCAAAGGAACGAGCAGTACTTC.